These 18 T cell receptor beta chains were all obtained from the same sample, sequenced in a study of blood T cell repertoires in COVID-19. Clones were read by immunoSEQ multiplex PCR, and TCRdb kept only the in-frame ones, dropping some. The repertoire includes about 76,000 clones, 80% to 85% of them detected once, and 25% to 30% sits in the top ten. Sequenced: peripheral blood. Receptors were obtained from a human donor in a cohort sampled during active COVID-19.

The gene calls are TRBV12-3 or TRBV12-4 and TRBJ1-6; D remains unclear. The CDR3 consists of 13 residues. V was pared by 1 base and J by 8 bases, with 6 bases between. The CDR3 DNA reads TGTGCCAGCAGTTTAGTGAGGGATTCACCCCTCCACTTT. Translation: CASSLVRDSPLHF.

This chain joins TRBV5-1 and TRBJ1-1, with 8 bases identical to TRBD1. Trimming cost V 4 bases and J 7 bases; bases outside gene matches: 3. The CDR3 totals 12 residues. In germline, CDR1 is SGHRS, CDR2 YFSETQ. CDR3 residues: CASSVDRDEAFF. CDR3 bases: TGCGCCAGCAGCGTGGACAGGGATGAAGCTTTCTTT. Supplemented by reference TRBV5-1 and TRBJ1-1, the full variable domain reads KAGVTQTPRYLIKTRGQQVTLSCSPISGHRSVSWYQQTPGQGLQFLFEYFSETQRNKGNFPGRFSGRQFSNSRSEMNVSTLELGDSALYLCASSVDRDEAFFGQGTRLTVV.

This chain connects TRBV5-1 to TRBJ1-1; no firm D call. The CDR3 has 13 amino acids. Germline CDR1 is SGHRS and CDR2 is YFSETQ. The ends were cut back, 1 base at V and 1 base at J, with 5 bases in the middle. Here the CDR3 DNA reads TGCGCCAGCAGCTTGAACAGGAACACTGAAGCTTTCTTT. This sequence encodes CASSLNRNTEAFF.

DNA of the CDR3: TGTGCCAGCAGGCTGGAGGGCACCGGGGAGCTGTTTTTT. It translates to CASRLEGTGELFF. V and J are TRBV2 and TRBJ2-2, with D perhaps matching TRBD2 (6 bases). V lost 6 bases and J lost 4, with 9 bases in between. Germline loops: CDR1 SNHLY, CDR2 FYNNEI. CDR3 length equals 13 residues.

This chain joins TRBV27 and TRBJ2-1; TRBD1 matches 9 bases. Germline V gives CDR1 MNHEY, CDR2 SMNVEV (reference sequence). Losses at the gene ends were 5 bases for V and 8 bases for J; bases not matched to a gene: 10. This CDR3 contains 15 residues. The CDR3 spells CASSPQTGGTDEQFF. The CDR3 nucleotides read TGTGCCAGCAGTCCACAGACAGGGGGTACTGATGAGCAGTTCTTC.

The chain couples TRBV7-2 to TRBJ2-5, with TRBD2 matching over 8 bases. Germline-derived CDR1 and CDR2 are SGHTA and FQGNSA. The CDR3 has 14 amino acids. V lost 5 bases, J lost 4 bases, and 6 bases stayed unmatched. The CDR3 spells CASSQPGGGETQYF. The DNA of the CDR3 is TGTGCCAGCAGCCAACCCGGGGGGGGAGAGACCCAGTACTTC.

The chain combines TRBV9 with TRBJ2-1; TRBD2 agrees at 9 bases. The CDR3 runs to 15 residues. CDR1 and CDR2 from the germline V gene are SGDLS and YYNGEE. Unmatched junction bases numbered 1, after V lost 0 bases and J lost 3 bases. The CDR3 sequence is CASSVASGDYNEQFF. CDR3 nucleotides: TGTGCCAGCAGCGTAGCTAGCGGGGACTACAATGAGCAGTTCTTC.

The genes are TRBV5-4 and TRBJ2-1, with 10 bases identical to TRBD1. Germline values: CDR1 SGHNT, CDR2 YYREEE (reference sequence). This CDR3 spans 13 amino acids. V dropped 5 bases and J dropped 8; count of bases not matched to a gene: 4. Here the CDR3 reads CASRRTGGYEQFF. DNA of the CDR3: TGTGCCAGCAGGAGGACAGGGGGTTATGAGCAGTTCTTC.

The chain recombines TRBV18 with TRBJ1-6, with 7 bases lining up with TRBD1. Germline CDR1 KGHSH, CDR2 LQKENI. With V trimmed by 3 bases and J by 7 bases, 6 bases remained unmatched. This CDR3 is 15 amino acids long. The CDR3 DNA follows: TGTGCCAGCTCACCCGGGACAGCCCAAAATTCACCCCTCCACTTT. Protein sequence: CASSPGTAQNSPLHF.

This sequence joins TRBV2 and TRBJ1-5, with D uncertain. V lost 4 bases to trimming and J lost 5 bases, with 9 bases between them. Germline V gives CDR1 SNHLY, CDR2 FYNNEI. There are 13 residues in the CDR3. CDR3 nucleotides: TGTGCCAGCAGTGTGGAGGTGGATCAGCCCCAGCATTTT. Protein: CASSVEVDQPQHF.

This clone showed up just a few times. The V and J genes are TRBV12-3 or TRBV12-4 and TRBJ2-7, with D possibly being TRBD2 (5 bases). This CDR3 comprises 11 residues. Trimming cost V 6 bases and J 6 bases, with 9 bases left between them. The chain's CDR3 is CASRTEGEQYF. DNA for the CDR3: TGTGCCAGCAGAACTGAGGGCGAGCAGTACTTC.

The V gene is TRBV7-8, the J gene TRBJ2-7, with 8 bases identical to TRBD1. CDR3 length: 15 residues. The germline V gene has CDR1 SGHVS and CDR2 FQNEAQ. Germline trimming cut 0 bases from V and 2 bases from J; bases unmatched to any gene: 3. The CDR3 spells CASSLAPGGTYEQYF. The CDR3 coding sequence is TGTGCCAGCAGCTTAGCGCCAGGGGGCACCTACGAGCAGTACTTC.

This clone was detected only once. The rearrangement links TRBV10-1 to TRBJ2-1; 8 bases align to TRBD2. Trimming cost V 5 bases and J 5 bases; bases outside gene matches: 5. The CDR3 length is 14 residues. CDR1 WNHNN and CDR2 SYGVQD come from the germline V gene (reference sequence). The CDR3 coding sequence is TGCGCCAGCAGTTCCGGGACTAGGGACAATGAGCAGTTCTTC. It encodes CASSSGTRDNEQFF.

This clone was seen a single time. The gene calls are TRBV25-1 and TRBJ1-1; 8 bases line up with TRBD1. CDR3 length equals 14 residues. J gave up 4 bases and V 4 bases, and 5 bases lay outside the gene matches. Germline values: CDR1 MGHDK, CDR2 SYGVNS. CDR3 nucleotide sequence: TGTGCCAGCAGTGCGCGACAGGGGATCACTGAAGCTTTCTTT. This sequence encodes CASSARQGITEAFF.

The gene calls are TRBV5-1 and TRBJ2-7, with TRBD1 as a possible D gene (5 bases). Per the germline V gene, CDR1 is SGHRS and CDR2 is YFSETQ. The ends were cut back, 1 base at V and 5 bases at J, with 10 bases in the middle. The CDR3 spans 13 residues. The CDR3: CASSLQGKDEQYF. The CDR3 DNA is TGCGCCAGCAGCTTGCAGGGAAAGGACGAGCAGTACTTC.

The chain employs TRBV7-8 and TRBJ1-5, with D hard to call. Between the trimmed V and J ends, which lost 1 base and 4 bases, there was a span of 14 bases. The CDR3 covers 16 residues. Germline V gene lookup returns CDR1 SGHVS and CDR2 FQNEAQ. The CDR3 loop reads CASSLGGDVRNQPQHF. The DNA of the CDR3 is TGTGCCAGCAGCTTAGGCGGTGACGTGAGGAATCAGCCCCAGCATTTT.

The chain couples TRBV3-1 (or the pseudogene TRBV3-2) to TRBJ1-2; D unresolved. Between the trimmed V and J ends, which lost 5 bases and 5 bases, there was a span of 9 bases. Germline assignment: CDR1 LGHDT and CDR2 YNNKEL (reference sequence). The CDR3 runs to 12 residues. CDR3 sequence: CASSSPGYGYTF. CDR3 in DNA: TGTGCCAGCAGCTCGCCCGGGTATGGCTACACCTTC.

This rearrangement joins TRBV4-1 to TRBJ1-3; TRBD1 might be the D (6 bases). The CDR3 spans 15 residues. Germline CDR1 and CDR2: MGHRA and YSYEKL. Trimming shortened V by 4 bases and J by 4 bases, and 14 bases separated the two germline ends. DNA for the CDR3: TGCGCCAGCAGCCCTCGGGGGGCGCCGGGAAACACCATATATTTT. Protein: CASSPRGAPGNTIYF.